This is a list of T cell receptor beta chains from one sample in a study of radiotherapy plus CTLA-4 blockade in lung cancer. Produced via immunoSEQ multiplex PCR; TCRdb's table is partial and in-frame only. The sample holds tens of thousands of clones, approximately 80% seen once. Specimen: peripheral blood, collected from a patient treated with radiotherapy plus ipilimumab. These receptor sequences come from a human donor with non-small cell lung cancer that progressed on radiotherapy plus ipilimumab. Each CDR3 is given with its conserved first and last residue. A D gene is named only where the DNA matches it firmly. Clone sizes are given selectively: once, few, many, or a class where the clone is expanded.

J gene: TRBJ1-1; D gene: NA; V gene: TRBV5-1; clone size: NA; CDR3 DNA: TGCGCCAGCAGCTTGTCTGGAGAAGCTTTCTTT; CDR3 protein: CASSLSGEAFF
J gene: TRBJ1-6; D gene: NA; V gene: TRBV11-3; clone size: NA; CDR3 DNA: TGTGCCAGCAGCTTACTTTCAGATTCACCCCTCCACTTT; CDR3 protein: CASSLLSDSPLHF
J gene: TRBJ2-5; D gene: TRBD1; V gene: TRBV10-3; clone size: NA; CDR3 DNA: TGTGCCATCCAGGGGCAGGGGGCAACGACCCAGTACTTC; CDR3 protein: CAIQGQGATTQYF
J gene: TRBJ2-2; D gene: NA; V gene: TRBV9; clone size: NA; CDR3 DNA: TGTGCCAGCAGCGCGGCGGGATCGAACACCGGGGAGCTGTTTTTT; CDR3 protein: CASSAAGSNTGELFF
J gene: TRBJ1-5; D gene: NA; V gene: TRBV28; clone size: NA; CDR3 DNA: TGTGCCAGCAGCAACAGAGTCGGGATAGATCAGCCCCAGCATTTT; CDR3 protein: CASSNRVGIDQPQHF
J gene: TRBJ2-7; D gene: NA; V gene: TRBV9; clone size: NA; CDR3 DNA: TGTGCCAGCAGCCCGACCAGTCAAGCGCCCTACGAGCAGTACTTC; CDR3 protein: CASSPTSQAPYEQYF
J gene: TRBJ2-3; D gene: TRBD2; V gene: TRBV7-2; clone size: NA; CDR3 DNA: TGTGCCAGCAGCAGCAGAGCGGGGGGGCTCACGCAGTATTTT; CDR3 protein: CASSSRAGGLTQYF
J gene: TRBJ2-7; D gene: NA; V gene: TRBV5-6; clone size: NA; CDR3 DNA: TGTGCCAGCAGCACACAGCCTTACGAGCAGTACTTC; CDR3 protein: CASSTQPYEQYF
J gene: TRBJ2-1; D gene: TRBD2; V gene: TRBV7-9; clone size: few; CDR3 DNA: TGTGCCAGCAGCGTGCGGACTAGCGCCCCCAATGAGCAGTTCTTC; CDR3 protein: CASSVRTSAPNEQFF
J gene: TRBJ1-3; D gene: NA; V gene: TRBV4-3; clone size: NA; CDR3 DNA: TGCGCCAGCAGCCAAGACGTCGGGTTTTCGAGGGGAAACACCATATATTTT; CDR3 protein: CASSQDVGFSRGNTIYF
J gene: TRBJ1-5; D gene: NA; V gene: TRBV28; clone size: NA; CDR3 DNA: TGTGCCAGCAGCCCCTGGGTAGGGGGTAATCAGCCCCAGCATTTT; CDR3 protein: CASSPWVGGNQPQHF
J gene: TRBJ2-5; D gene: TRBD2; V gene: TRBV27; clone size: NA; CDR3 DNA: TGTGCCAGCAGTTTAAAGGGAGCGGGGTTAGGGGACCAGTACTTC; CDR3 protein: CASSLKGAGLGDQYF
J gene: TRBJ2-1; D gene: NA; V gene: TRBV5-5; clone size: NA; CDR3 DNA: TGTGCCAGCAGCCGAGGATGGGGAGATGAGCAGTTCTTC; CDR3 protein: CASSRGWGDEQFF
J gene: TRBJ2-1; D gene: NA; V gene: TRBV6-4; clone size: NA; CDR3 DNA: TGTGCCAGCTCTACCGGGACCCACAATGAGCAGTTCTTC; CDR3 protein: CASSTGTHNEQFF
J gene: TRBJ2-4; D gene: TRBD2; V gene: TRBV28; clone size: NA; CDR3 DNA: TGTGCCAGCAGCCTTGGACTAGCGGGGGGCCCTTTAGCCAAAAACATTCAGTACTTC; CDR3 protein: CASSLGLAGGPLAKNIQYF
J gene: TRBJ2-7; D gene: NA; V gene: TRBV6-5; clone size: once; CDR3 DNA: TGTGCCAGCAAGACGACCACCGCCTCCTACGAGCAGTACTTC; CDR3 protein: CASKTTTASYEQYF
J gene: TRBJ2-7; D gene: TRBD1; V gene: TRBV5-1; clone size: NA; CDR3 DNA: TGCGCCAGCAGCCAGGGACAGGGGGCCTACGAGCAGTACTTC; CDR3 protein: CASSQGQGAYEQYF
J gene: TRBJ1-5; D gene: NA; V gene: TRBV27; clone size: NA; CDR3 DNA: TGTGCCAGCAGTTTAAGGGGAAGCAATCAGCCCCAGCATTTT; CDR3 protein: CASSLRGSNQPQHF
J gene: TRBJ2-2; D gene: TRBD2; V gene: TRBV30; clone size: NA; CDR3 DNA: TGTGCCTGGATCCTCGGGACCGGGGGGACCGGGGAGCTGTTTTTT; CDR3 protein: CAWILGTGGTGELFF
J gene: TRBJ2-1; D gene: TRBD2; V gene: TRBV19; clone size: NA; CDR3 DNA: TGTGCCAGTAGAGCGGGGACTTACAATGAGCAGTTCTTC; CDR3 protein: CASRAGTYNEQFF
J gene: TRBJ2-7; D gene: NA; V gene: TRBV7-6; clone size: NA; CDR3 DNA: TGTGCCAGCAGCCGGACGGGGGAACCCTACGAGCAGTACTTC; CDR3 protein: CASSRTGEPYEQYF
J gene: TRBJ2-5; D gene: TRBD2; V gene: TRBV9; clone size: NA; CDR3 DNA: TGTGCCAGCAGCGCCTCCGAGACTAGCGGGGAAGAGACCCAGTACTTC; CDR3 protein: CASSASETSGEETQYF
J gene: TRBJ2-5; D gene: NA; V gene: TRBV7-9; clone size: NA; CDR3 DNA: TGTGCCAGCAGCTTCGGGAAGGAGACCCAGTACTTC; CDR3 protein: CASSFGKETQYF
J gene: TRBJ1-2; D gene: TRBD1; V gene: TRBV19; clone size: NA; CDR3 DNA: TGTGCCAGTAGTCCAAGCAGGGGGCTCGGCTATGGCTACACCTTC; CDR3 protein: CASSPSRGLGYGYTF
J gene: TRBJ2-3; D gene: NA; V gene: TRBV5-1; clone size: NA; CDR3 DNA: TGCGCCAGCAGCTTGGTTCTAGCGCTCGGAGATACGCAGTATTTT; CDR3 protein: CASSLVLALGDTQYF
J gene: TRBJ1-1; D gene: NA; V gene: TRBV19; clone size: NA; CDR3 DNA: TGTGCCAGTAGTATCCTAGGGGACACTGAAGCTTTCTTT; CDR3 protein: CASSILGDTEAFF
J gene: TRBJ1-5; D gene: NA; V gene: TRBV6-6; clone size: NA; CDR3 DNA: TGTGCCAGCAGTTACGGGGGGAGCAATCAGCCCCAGCATTTT; CDR3 protein: CASSYGGSNQPQHF
J gene: TRBJ2-3; D gene: TRBD1; V gene: TRBV6-6; clone size: NA; CDR3 DNA: TGTGCCAGCAGTCCGGGACAGGGAACAGATACGCAGTATTTT; CDR3 protein: CASSPGQGTDTQYF
J gene: TRBJ2-2; D gene: NA; V gene: TRBV29-1; clone size: NA; CDR3 DNA: TGCAGCGGGGGGAACACCGGGGAGCTGTTTTTT; CDR3 protein: CSGGNTGELFF
J gene: TRBJ1-2; D gene: NA; V gene: TRBV6-1; clone size: NA; CDR3 DNA: TGTGCCAGCAGTGCCCGGGACAACCGGGGTAACTATGGCTACACCTTC; CDR3 protein: CASSARDNRGNYGYTF
J gene: TRBJ2-3; D gene: NA; V gene: TRBV5-1; clone size: NA; CDR3 DNA: TGCGCCAGCAGCTTGGCAAAAGATACGCAGTATTTT; CDR3 protein: CASSLAKDTQYF
J gene: TRBJ1-1; D gene: NA; V gene: TRBV5-1; clone size: NA; CDR3 DNA: TGCGCCAGCAGCTCAACAGGGACGGGCACTGAAGCTTTCTTT; CDR3 protein: CASSSTGTGTEAFF
J gene: TRBJ1-2; D gene: NA; V gene: TRBV28; clone size: NA; CDR3 DNA: TGTGCCAGCAGCCCCGTCGCGGGGGCTTATGGCTACACCTTC; CDR3 protein: CASSPVAGAYGYTF
J gene: TRBJ1-6; D gene: TRBD1; V gene: TRBV11-2; clone size: NA; CDR3 DNA: TGTGCCAGCAGCCCCCGACAGGGGAATTCACCCCTCCACTTT; CDR3 protein: CASSPRQGNSPLHF
J gene: TRBJ2-1; D gene: NA; V gene: TRBV9; clone size: few; CDR3 DNA: TGTGCCAGCAGCGTAGTTAACAATGAGCAGTTCTTC; CDR3 protein: CASSVVNNEQFF
J gene: TRBJ2-7; D gene: NA; V gene: TRBV10-3; clone size: NA; CDR3 DNA: TGTGCCATCAGTGAACCTCCCACCACTGCCTCCTACGAGCAGTACTTC; CDR3 protein: CAISEPPTTASYEQYF
J gene: TRBJ2-3; D gene: NA; V gene: TRBV11-1; clone size: NA; CDR3 DNA: TGTGCCAGCAGCTTACAGGGAGCAGATACGCAGTATTTT; CDR3 protein: CASSLQGADTQYF
J gene: TRBJ2-1; D gene: NA; V gene: TRBV5-4; clone size: NA; CDR3 DNA: TGTGCCAGCAGCTCGGGCTCCAGCTCCTACAATGAGCAGTTCTTC; CDR3 protein: CASSSGSSSYNEQFF
J gene: TRBJ2-1; D gene: TRBD2; V gene: TRBV19; clone size: NA; CDR3 DNA: TGTGCCAGTAGTATAGCAAGCGGGGGAGACTTAGGGAATGAGCAGTTCTTC; CDR3 protein: CASSIASGGDLGNEQFF
J gene: TRBJ2-7; D gene: TRBD2; V gene: TRBV28; clone size: NA; CDR3 DNA: TGTGCCAGCGGCCTACTAGCGGGATCCGGCGCGGCGGGCGAGCAGTACTTC; CDR3 protein: CASGLLAGSGAAGEQYF
J gene: TRBJ2-1; D gene: NA; V gene: TRBV2; clone size: few; CDR3 DNA: TGTGCCAGCCTAACCAGCGGGACAGCCCCAAATGAGCAGTTCTTC; CDR3 protein: CASLTSGTAPNEQFF
J gene: TRBJ1-4; D gene: TRBD1; V gene: TRBV5-5; clone size: NA; CDR3 DNA: TGTGCCAGCAGCAACAGGGGGGAAGAAAAACTGTTTTTT; CDR3 protein: CASSNRGEEKLFF
J gene: TRBJ1-5; D gene: TRBD1; V gene: TRBV30; clone size: NA; CDR3 DNA: TGTGCCTGGAGGCACAGGGGAGGGAATCAGCCCCAGCATTTT; CDR3 protein: CAWRHRGGNQPQHF
J gene: TRBJ2-2; D gene: NA; V gene: TRBV27; clone size: once; CDR3 DNA: TGTGCCAGCACGGGGACGAACACCGGGGAGCTGTTTTTT; CDR3 protein: CASTGTNTGELFF
J gene: TRBJ2-3; D gene: NA; V gene: TRBV4-3; clone size: NA; CDR3 DNA: TGCGCCAGCAGCCAAGATCTGGCGGGGGCCACAGATACGCAGTATTTT; CDR3 protein: CASSQDLAGATDTQYF
J gene: TRBJ2-7; D gene: TRBD2; V gene: TRBV6-1; clone size: once; CDR3 DNA: TGTGCCAGCAGTGCCCTAGCGGGAGCGCTGAACGAGCAGCACTTC; CDR3 protein: CASSALAGALNEQHF
J gene: TRBJ2-1; D gene: NA; V gene: TRBV6-5; clone size: NA; CDR3 DNA: TGTGCCAGCAGTTACTCTGGACGGATAACATACAATGAGCAGTTCTTC; CDR3 protein: CASSYSGRITYNEQFF
J gene: TRBJ2-5; D gene: NA; V gene: TRBV25-1; clone size: NA; CDR3 DNA: TGTGCCAGCAGGGACCAATCGGACAGTGGGGTGTCCGAAGAGACCCAGTACTTC; CDR3 protein: CASRDQSDSGVSEETQYF
J gene: TRBJ1-1; D gene: TRBD1; V gene: TRBV18; clone size: NA; CDR3 DNA: TGTGCCAGCTCACCAGGACAGGGGAACACTGAAGCTTTCTTT; CDR3 protein: CASSPGQGNTEAFF
J gene: TRBJ1-5; D gene: NA; V gene: TRBV19; clone size: NA; CDR3 DNA: TGTGCCAGTAGTATGGGGGCGGCATATATTAGCAATCAGCCCCAGCATTTT; CDR3 protein: CASSMGAAYISNQPQHF
J gene: TRBJ2-1; D gene: TRBD2; V gene: TRBV5-1; clone size: NA; CDR3 DNA: TGCGCCAGCAGCACCTTAACTAGCGGGGGGCCCCATGAGCAGTTCTTC; CDR3 protein: CASSTLTSGGPHEQFF
J gene: TRBJ1-1; D gene: NA; V gene: TRBV9; clone size: NA; CDR3 DNA: TGTGCCAGCAGCGAAAGCCCAAACACTGAAGCTTTCTTT; CDR3 protein: CASSESPNTEAFF
J gene: TRBJ2-6; D gene: TRBD1; V gene: TRBV14; clone size: NA; CDR3 DNA: TGTGCCAGCAGCCATTTCGGACAGGGGCTAGGTGGGGCCAACGTCCTGACTTTC; CDR3 protein: CASSHFGQGLGGANVLTF
J gene: TRBJ2-7; D gene: NA; V gene: TRBV7-9; clone size: few; CDR3 DNA: TGTGCCAGCAGCTCCCCGGACCGCTACGAGCAGTACTTC; CDR3 protein: CASSSPDRYEQYF
J gene: TRBJ1-2; D gene: NA; V gene: TRBV5-4; clone size: NA; CDR3 DNA: TGTGCCAGCAGCTTAGGGGGGCAGCTTAACTATGGCTACACCTTC; CDR3 protein: CASSLGGQLNYGYTF
J gene: TRBJ2-3; D gene: NA; V gene: TRBV10-1; clone size: NA; CDR3 DNA: TGCGCCAGCAGCGCGACGCCGGCAGATACGCAGTATTTT; CDR3 protein: CASSATPADTQYF
J gene: TRBJ1-1; D gene: NA; V gene: TRBV28; clone size: NA; CDR3 DNA: TGTGCCAGCAGTTTAAGTCTGGACACTGAAGCTTTCTTT; CDR3 protein: CASSLSLDTEAFF